This T cell receptor (beta chain) was obtained from a study of control samples from healthy donors and cancer patients. Generated by immunoSEQ multiplex PCR, the TCRdb table keeps only in-frame clones and is missing some. Of 2,000 to 2,500 clones in the sample, approximately 97% were seen once. V was pared by 1 base and J by 3 bases, with 13 bases of the junction left unmatched. Germline V gene sequence: CDR1 SGHVS, CDR2 FQNEAQ. The CDR3 is 18 residues long. The material sequenced was PBMCs. This TCR was sampled from a man between 65 and 80 years old with head and neck cancer. The chain links TRBV7-8 to TRBJ2-7; TRBD2 agrees at 9 bases. The CDR3 DNA follows: TGTGCCAGCAGCTTAGTTACCGGCGGGGGGGCCAGGGTCTACGAGCAGTACTTC. This encodes CASSLVTGGGARVYEQYF.